This entry concerns a single T cell receptor (beta chain). This receptor's antigen is unknown. No base quality values were provided; no much bigger clone lies one nucleotide off. Library preparation employed the immunoSEQ multiplex PCR assay. Turning to the authors' computational methods: A statistical classification framework was built for diagnosing cytomegalovirus status from the catalog of TCR beta chain sequences. In TCRdb, the immuneACCESS table is reduced to in-frame sequences with V and J assigned. These tables do not hold every clone; where another copy was compared, an unresolved V gene accounts for under half, and the others remain unexplained. That table gives V, J and clone size, and the DNA gave D and trimming. In this sample the table shows some 140,000 clones, around 88% of which occur a single time. The ten biggest clones cover approximately 20% of the sample. Donors formed part of the validation cohort, which comprised over a hundred subjects and was distinct from the first cohort of several hundred subjects.

This specimen comes from a study of cytomegalovirus exposure and HLA in healthy donors (dated by TCRdb to 2016 to 2017). Concerning the study at large: A later analysis indicated that the 120 or so validation repertoires were generated on the platform also employed for the roughly 730 repertoires of the first cohort. Besides the first cohort of 500 to 700 subjects, a separate validation cohort made up of 120 different subjects was used. High-throughput TCR immunosequencing, statistical association of individual TCRs with disease status, and machine learning were combined to predict cytomegalovirus infection status. The study was designed to test whether signatures of past pathogen exposure could be identified by cataloging public T cell receptors.

The trim is 5 bases for V and 2 bases for J, with a gap of 7 bases between the germline ends. CDR1 and CDR2, looked up from the germline V gene (reference sequence), are SGHNT and YYREEE. The CDR3 goes from the cysteine to the phenylalanine over 13 residues. Of the read, only the CDR3 DNA is kept; its 39 bases are in frame from base 1. Points the paper makes about the study in general: Most TCR sequences were seen in very few donors, while some public TCRs were found in many individuals. It was suggested by the authors that the approach could potentially be generalized to other disease states and immunological phenotypes. A later analysis had no HLA typing for the validation cohort, so co-occurrence there was scored across all 110 or so repertoires. In a later analysis, TCRs clustered in the first cohort were found to also tend to co-occur in the 120 or so validation repertoires, with approximately 95% of cluster scores above 0. A few of the identified cytomegalovirus-associated TCR beta chains were confirmed in vitro to be specific for cytomegalovirus antigens. The classifier was reported to diagnose cytomegalovirus status with high specificity and sensitivity in both the original cohort and the validation cohort. In the study, around 150 TCR beta chains were listed as associated with cytomegalovirus.

This sequence originates from a man in his late teens or twenties in good health and CMV-seropositive. Sequenced sample: PBMCs. The chain is made from TRBV5-4 and TRBJ2-2; perhaps TRBD2 is the D gene, with 5 bases matching. The DNA sequence is TGTGCCAGCAGTACGGGAAACACCGGGGAGCTGTTTTTT. Its protein is CASSTGNTGELFF.